Described below is a single T cell receptor (beta chain) sequence and its context. No cognate antigen has been identified for it. Base qualities were left out, and no much larger clone turns up one base away. This sample is part of a study of beta chain features in type 1 diabetes (dated by TCRdb to about 2018). Study-wide context: Patients and healthy donors did not differ in mean age, gender distribution, total cell number or subset yield. Regulatory and stem cell-like memory subsets were obtained from only 8 patients and roughly 8 healthy donors, while naive and central memory subsets were obtained from all 28 donors. The study compared the TCRB repertoires of sorted circulating CD4+ T cell subsets in recently diagnosed type 1 diabetes patients with those in matched healthy donors. A total of 107,917,701 sorted cells were examined across all samples, and the number of cells per subset was strongly correlated with RNA yield. What the authors observed across the whole study: Fewer insertions and more nucleotide deletions at VDJ recombination sites were observed in patients with type 1 diabetes, implying thymic rearrangement abnormalities. Only small numbers of individuals were included in the HLA sub-analyses, which left unresolved whether HLA type had any influence on TCRB rearrangement. The naive, central memory and regulatory TCRB repertoires appeared to resemble one another more closely among patients than among healthy donors. Because cDNA was sequenced instead of genomic DNA, highly expressing activated cells could be over-represented, though the groups showed no difference in activation or CD3 levels. Type 1 diabetes patients showed a moderate but significant shortening of TCRB CDR3 length in all four CD4+ subsets. PCR may preferentially amplify shorter templates, but because patient and control samples were amplified and corrected together, any resulting skew would affect both groups equally.

All of the isolated RNA was reverse transcribed with the High Capacity cDNA Reverse Transcription Kit, so expressed TCRB transcripts were sequenced. Deep immunoSEQ sequencing was applied to naive, central memory and regulatory T cell samples, giving an average of about 3.6 million total reads per sample. Sorted cells were lysed in RLT buffer and RNA was extracted with DNase-treated RNeasy Micro or Mini kits, depending on cell number. To prevent cross-contamination, each cell subset was processed individually, whereas patient and healthy donor samples were processed jointly. The immunoSEQ multiplex PCR was used to amplify TCRB sequences from cDNA, yielding 87-bp fragments that span the CDR3 region. Amplicons were sequenced on the Illumina HiSeq platform. The study's own analysis went as follows. Synthetic template baselines were used to correct PCR bias computationally, reads within Hamming distance 2 were collapsed together, and singletons that could not be merged were discarded. Reads were aligned to IMGT to assign V, D and J genes, CDR3 length, and insertions or deletions at six rearrangement sites. Within each subset, clonotype counts were normalized to sorted cell number, and only after that were true diversity and Gini coefficients computed with the tcR R package. Repertoire sharing was quantified using the overlap coefficient calculated on TCRB nucleotide sequences. As a proxy for the pre-selection repertoire, out-of-frame TCRB sequences from naive cells were analyzed. TCRdb took this table from immuneACCESS and kept in-frame rearrangements with V and J called. Such tables lack part of the clones; where checked against another copy, unresolved V genes explain under half of the gap, and the rest is unexplained. V, J and clone size are those of that table, while D and trimming were read from the DNA. The sample yields roughly 340,000 clones; roughly 13% were counted once. The top ten clonotypes cover around 0.0099% of the sample.

A single peripheral blood draw of about 120 mL on average was collected from each donor into heparinised tubes. Naive, central memory, regulatory and stem cell-like memory CD4+ T cells were sorted on a BD FACSAria II using a panel including CD45RO, CCR7, CD25, CD127, CD95 and CD27. Every sorted population had a purity above 95%. PBMCs were isolated immediately by Lymphoprep density gradient centrifugation and stained directly without culture. To minimize batch effects, samples were stained and sorted in pairs, one healthy donor with one patient per experiment. Looking up the germline V gene yields CDR1 SGHRS and CDR2 YFSETQ. The CDR3 starts with the cysteine, ends with the phenylalanine, and has 13 residues. The retained sequence is limited to the CDR3, 39 bases, with the frame set at the first base. At the junction V is shortened by 2 bases and J by 10 bases, with 13 bases in between.

This TCR derives from a woman between 18 and 30 years old with type 1 diabetes. The rearranged chain carries TRBV5-1 and TRBJ2-1; TRBD2 might be the D gene, on 6 matching bases. The sample consisted of naive CD4+ T cells from blood. The cell subset or site label here, explained by the study, means: true naive CD4+ T cells. The DNA is as follows: TGCGCCAGCAGCTTCGGGGGAAGCCAGGAGCAGTTCTTC. The translation is CASSFGGSQEQFF.